The rows below give T cell receptor beta chains drawn from one sample of a study of cytotoxic CD8 clonotypes in ibrutinib-treated CLL. The method was immunoSEQ multiplex PCR; TCRdb's version includes in-frame clones alone and lacks a portion of them. The top ten hold 9.5% to 15% of the sample, which has about 130,000 clones, about 79% seen once. Sample: PBMCs, taken after 12 months of ibrutinib treatment. These receptors were obtained from a human donor with chronic lymphocytic leukemia. Both conserved end residues are part of each CDR3. D genes are given only for firm matches. Clone size appears in some rows only: once, few, many, or a class for an expanded clone.

j_gene | d_gene | v_gene | abundance | CDR3aa | CDR3nt
TRBJ1-5 | TRBD1 | TRBV15 | - | CATSRDSLTGTNQPQHF | TGTGCCACCAGCAGAGATTCCCTGACAGGGACGAATCAGCCCCAGCATTTT
TRBJ2-7 | - | TRBV7-9 | - | CASSNPPGVYEQYF | TGTGCCAGCAGCAACCCCCCAGGGGTCTACGAGCAGTACTTC
TRBJ1-1 | TRBD1 | TRBV2 | - | CASSGEKGQYTEAFF | TGTGCCAGCAGTGGAGAGAAGGGACAGTACACTGAAGCTTTCTTT
TRBJ2-7 | TRBD2 | TRBV15 | few | CATSRGSGSYEQYF | TGTGCCACCAGCAGAGGTAGCGGGAGTTACGAGCAGTACTTC
TRBJ2-1 | - | TRBV11-2 | - | CASSSRGRELDEQFF | TGTGCCAGCAGCTCACGGGGGCGGGAGTTGGATGAGCAGTTCTTC
TRBJ1-1 | - | TRBV4-3 | - | CASSQDRTGFTEAFF | TGCGCCAGCAGCCAAGATCGTACAGGGTTCACTGAAGCTTTCTTT
TRBJ2-5 | TRBD1 | TRBV9 | - | CASSAQGTQETQYF | TGTGCCAGCAGCGCACAGGGGACCCAAGAGACCCAGTACTTC
TRBJ2-1 | TRBD2 | TRBV10-3 | - | CAIIESAGGRNEQFF | TGTGCCATCATCGAGAGCGCGGGAGGGCGGAATGAGCAGTTCTTC
TRBJ1-5 | - | TRBV27 | - | CASSRRAPQPQHF | TGTGCCAGCAGTCGACGGGCGCCTCAGCCCCAGCATTTT
TRBJ2-5 | - | TRBV2 | - | CASSGVGETQYF | TGTGCCAGCTCAGGGGTGGGGGAGACCCAGTACTTC
TRBJ1-4 | - | TRBV9 | - | CASSVEGGATNEKLFF | TGTGCCAGCAGCGTAGAAGGGGGGGCAACTAATGAAAAACTGTTTTTT
TRBJ1-1 | TRBD1 | TRBV27 | - | CASSSFRQGAQAEAFF | TGTGCCAGCAGTTCTTTCCGACAGGGGGCGCAAGCTGAAGCTTTCTTT
TRBJ2-3 | - | TRBV13 | - | CASSFPASYTQYF | TGTGCCAGCAGCTTTCCAGCATCATATACGCAGTATTTT
TRBJ1-2 | - | TRBV9 | - | CASSVEGRSGGYTF | TGTGCCAGCAGCGTAGAGGGCAGGAGCGGTGGCTACACCTTC
TRBJ2-1 | - | TRBV27 | once | CASSLSMAGSGHEQFF | TGTGCCAGCAGTTTATCGATGGCCGGGAGCGGCCATGAGCAGTTCTTC
TRBJ2-5 | TRBD2 | TRBV13 | - | CASSTGEAGGPGETQYF | TGTGCCAGCAGCACCGGGGAAGCGGGAGGGCCCGGGGAGACCCAGTACTTC
TRBJ1-5 | - | TRBV19 | few | CAKTGNQPQHF | TGTGCCAAAACAGGGAATCAGCCCCAGCATTTT
TRBJ2-3 | - | TRBV29-1 | - | CSVVVSGKDTQYF | TGCAGCGTTGTTGTCAGCGGAAAAGATACGCAGTATTTT
TRBJ2-7 | TRBD2 | TRBV4-3 | - | CASSPHSGTSGYEQYF | TGCGCCAGCAGCCCCCACTCCGGGACTAGCGGCTACGAGCAGTACTTC
TRBJ2-6 | - | TRBV10-3 | - | CAISPRNPSGANVLTF | TGTGCCATCAGTCCCCGCAACCCCTCTGGGGCCAACGTCCTGACTTTC
TRBJ2-5 | TRBD2 | TRBV7-8 | - | CASSLRRWVAGGEETQYF | TGTGCCAGCAGCTTACGCCGGTGGGTAGCGGGAGGGGAAGAGACCCAGTACTTC
TRBJ2-1 | - | TRBV10-3 | once | CAIGLRGDGNEQFF | TGTGCCATCGGGCTAAGGGGAGACGGCAATGAGCAGTTCTTC
TRBJ2-7 | TRBD2 | TRBV7-2 | - | CASSQTAGGYAQYF | TGTGCCAGCAGCCAGACAGCGGGAGGGTACGCGCAGTACTTC
TRBJ2-7 | TRBD2 | TRBV10-3 | - | CAIGASGSSIYEQYF | TGTGCCATCGGGGCTAGCGGGAGTTCCATCTACGAGCAGTACTTC
TRBJ2-2 | - | TRBV5-1 | - | CATKFGFYRTGELFF | TGCGCCACCAAATTCGGGTTTTATCGCACCGGGGAGCTGTTTTTT
TRBJ2-7 | - | TRBV10-3 | - | CAISPDSGSYEQYF | TGTGCCATCAGCCCGGATAGCGGCTCCTACGAGCAGTACTTC
TRBJ1-2 | - | TRBV2 | - | CASSEPPGNYGYTF | TGTGCCAGCAGTGAACCCCCCGGGAACTATGGCTACACCTTC
TRBJ2-1 | - | TRBV6-5 | - | CASSYSLAHSYNEQFF | TGTGCCAGCAGTTACTCGCTAGCTCACTCCTACAATGAGCAGTTCTTC
TRBJ1-1 | - | TRBV30 | - | CAWSVQAERNTEAFF | TGTGCCTGGAGTGTACAGGCGGAGAGAAACACTGAAGCTTTCTTT
TRBJ2-5 | - | TRBV12-2 | - | CASRFGLAGDPETQYF | TGTGCAAGTCGCTTCGGACTAGCGGGAGATCCGGAGACCCAGTACTTC
TRBJ1-1 | - | TRBV30 | - | CAWRGWVTEAFF | TGTGCCTGGAGAGGGTGGGTCACTGAAGCTTTCTTT